Below are 17 T cell receptor beta chains sequenced from a single sample in a study of T cell repertoires in cytomegalovirus infection. MiXCR, run by TCRdb on the reads, gives a single entry per CDR3 protein. The repertoire consists of 44,000 or so distinct CDR3 sequences, with about a fifth occurring once and the leading ten covering around 90%. These receptors have no known antigen. The material sequenced was CD8+ T cells from cultured PBMCs, taken from culture after CMV antigen stimulation. These receptor sequences come from a human donor in good health (CMV status not recorded). Some clones in this sample may be carry-over from other donors' samples.

This clonotype was recorded a few times. This chain uses TRBV7-2 with TRBJ2-7; 9 bases match TRBD2. Germline V gene lookup returns CDR1 SGHTA and CDR2 FQGNSA. The CDR3 length is 19 residues. V was clipped by 2 bases and J by 2 bases; unmatched bases: 16. CDR3 in amino acids: CASSLRGMASGELAYEQYF. CDR3 bases: TGTGCCAGCAGCTTAAGGGGAATGGCTAGCGGGGAGCTCGCCTACGAGCAGTACTTC.

The chain uses TRBV29-1 and TRBJ2-7, with TRBD1 matching over 7 bases. Germline V gene data show CDR1 as SQVTM and CDR2 as ANQGSEA. There are 11 residues in the CDR3. V lost 5 bases, J lost 3 bases, and 1 base stayed unmatched. CDR3 loop: CSVWDSYEQYF. The DNA of the CDR3 is TGCAGCGTTTGGGACAGCTACGAGCAGTACTTC.

This chain joins TRBV7-9 and TRBJ1-2; 7 bases match TRBD1. V lost 1 base and J lost 0; bases outside the gene matches: 8. The CDR3 runs to 17 residues. Germline loops: CDR1 SEHNR, CDR2 FQNEAQ (reference sequence). The DNA of the CDR3 is TGTGCCAGCAGCTTAGGAGGACAGGACCATTCTAACTATGGCTACACCTTC. This gives the protein CASSLGGQDHSNYGYTF.

This clonotype appeared many times. The CDR3 protein is CASSLRQGGRDTQYF. As DNA, the CDR3 is TGTGCCAGCAGCCTTCGACAGGGGGGAAGAGATACGCAGTATTTT. The V and J genes are TRBV11-2 and TRBJ2-3, with 9 bases identical to TRBD1. The V gene end was trimmed by 5 bases and the J gene end by 5 bases; junction bases not matched to a gene: 8. Germline-derived CDR1 and CDR2 are SGHAT and FQNNGV. The CDR3 loop spans 15 amino acids.

Only a few counts were recorded for this clonotype. The chain couples TRBV11-2 to TRBJ2-2, with D possibly being TRBD1 (5 bases). Per the germline V gene, CDR1 is SGHAT and CDR2 is FQNNGV. CDR3 length: 14 residues. V was cut by 3 bases and J by 10 bases, with 15 bases left in between. CDR3 bases: TGTGCCAGCAGCTTTATACAGGAATACGTGGAGCTGTTTTTT. Protein product: CASSFIQEYVELFF.

The chain recombines TRBV27 with TRBJ1-5; no definite D call. Per the germline V gene, CDR1 is MNHEY and CDR2 is SMNVEV (reference sequence). CDR3 length: 13 amino acids. With 5 bases removed from V and 3 bases from J, the gap between germline ends came to 8 bases. CDR3 in DNA: TGTGCCAGCAGTGCCAGCAACAATCAGCCCCAGCATTTT. Its protein product is CASSASNNQPQHF.

For this clonotype: A single base separates this from a much larger clone, so it may be a read error. The CDR3 loop reads CASNYRYGYTF. In DNA, the CDR3 is TGTGCCAGCAATTATCGGTATGGCTACACCTTC. The V gene is TRBV12-3 or TRBV12-4, the J gene TRBJ1-2, with no clear D. Trimming took off 7 bases at V and 5 bases at J, with 8 bases between the two ends. The CDR3 consists of 11 residues.

The count of this clonotype is one. The chain combines TRBV19 with TRBJ1-3, with a possible D match to TRBD1 (6 bases). The germline V gene encodes CDR1 LNHDA and CDR2 SQIVND (reference sequence). V lost 9 bases and J 0 bases, leaving 12 bases between the germline ends. CDR3 length: 14 residues. CDR3 DNA sequence: TGTGCCAGCCGTTTCAGGGGCTCTGGAAACACCATATATTTT. Its translation: CASRFRGSGNTIYF.

This clonotype was counted only a few times. The chain carries TRBV4-1 and TRBJ2-1, with TRBD2 identical over 10 bases. Losses at the gene ends were 0 bases for V and 4 bases for J; bases not matched to a gene: 3. The germline CDR1 and CDR2 sequences are MGHRA and YSYEKL. The CDR3 is 16 residues long. CDR3 protein: CASSQEPSGGYNEQFF. The CDR3 nucleotides are TGCGCCAGCAGCCAAGAACCTAGCGGGGGTTACAATGAGCAGTTCTTC.

The rearrangement joins TRBV7-8 to TRBJ2-6; D is undetermined. Germline CDR1 reads SGHVS; CDR2 reads FQNEAQ. V lost 2 bases and J 0 bases, leaving 23 bases between the germline ends. The CDR3 sequence is 21 residues long. CDR3 amino acids: CASSLSVDGPFPYSGANVLTF. The CDR3 nucleotides read TGTGCCAGCAGCTTATCCGTTGACGGGCCTTTTCCTTACTCTGGGGCCAACGTCCTGACTTTC. Full variable domain (remainder filled in from reference TRBV7-8 and TRBJ2-6): GAGVSQSPRYKVAKRGQDVALRCDPISGHVSLFWYQQALGQGPEFLTYFQNEAQLDKSGLPSDRFFAERPEGSVSTLKIQRTQQEDSAVYLCASSLSVDGPFPYSGANVLTFGAGSRLTVL.

The V call is TRBV7-6, the J call TRBJ2-1, with D uncertain. Germline V lookup: CDR1 SGHVS, CDR2 FNYEAQ. The CDR3 consists of 10 residues. V lost 4 bases and J 7 bases, leaving 2 bases between the germline ends. Written as DNA, the CDR3 is TGTGCCAGCAGCTCTAATGAGCAGTTCTTC. Translating gives CASSSNEQFF.

This clonotype was counted only a few times. The rearrangement uses TRBV7-9 and TRBJ2-1, with D possibly TRBD2 on 7 matching bases. Germline V gene sequence: CDR1 SEHNR, CDR2 FQNEAQ (reference sequence). There are 16 residues in the CDR3. Trimming cost V 7 bases and J 5 bases, with 21 bases left between them. This CDR3 reads CASNSQGRGVNNEQFF. In DNA, the CDR3 is TGTGCCAGCAACTCTCAGGGGAGGGGTGTGAACAATGAGCAGTTCTTC. The variable domain in full, with the rest retrieved from reference TRBV7-9 and TRBJ2-1, is DTGVSQNPRHKITKRGQNVTFRCDPISEHNRLYWYRQTLGQGPEFLTYFQNEAQLEKSRLLSDRFSAERPKGSFSTLEIQRTEQGDSAMYLCASNSQGRGVNNEQFFGPGTRLTVL.

The chain combines TRBV7-2 with TRBJ2-7; D remains ambiguous. V was cut by 3 bases and J by 1 base, with 7 bases left in between. Germline values: CDR1 SGHTA, CDR2 FQGNSA. The CDR3 totals 13 residues. In DNA, the CDR3 is TGTGCCAGCAGCTTGACGGAGTCCTACGAGCAGTACTTC. Protein sequence: CASSLTESYEQYF.

The gene calls are TRBV12-3 or TRBV12-4 and TRBJ1-2, with TRBD1 matching 7 bases. The CDR3 runs 16 residues. With V trimmed by 7 bases and J by 0 bases, 11 bases remained unmatched. The DNA for the CDR3 is TGTGCCAGCATTCTCGTGGGACAGACAGCTAACTATGGCTACACCTTC. Its protein product is CASILVGQTANYGYTF.

The chain combines TRBV6-2 or TRBV6-3 with TRBJ2-5; no reliable D call. The CDR3 consists of 16 residues. The V gene lost 4 bases and the J gene lost 0 bases, with 15 bases spanning the gap. Germline lookup yields CDR1 MNHEY and CDR2 SVGEGT. The CDR3 loop is CASSSILGQYQETQYF. Written as DNA, the CDR3 is TGTGCCAGCAGTTCTATCCTGGGTCAGTACCAAGAGACCCAGTACTTC.

This chain joins TRBV10-1 and TRBJ2-2; the D gene is possibly TRBD2 (6 bases). This CDR3 is 15 amino acids long. The germline V and J ends were trimmed by 0 bases and 3 bases, with 8 bases remaining between them. Germline V gene sequence: CDR1 WNHNN, CDR2 SYGVQD (reference sequence). CDR3 bases: TGCGCCAGCAGTGAGTCGGGGAGGCACACCGGGGAGCTGTTTTTT. Protein: CASSESGRHTGELFF.

There are a few counts of this clonotype. The chain combines TRBV27 with TRBJ2-2; D call uncertain. V lost 2 bases to trimming and J lost 3 bases, with 7 bases between them. Per germline, CDR1 MNHEY and CDR2 SMNVEV (reference sequence). The CDR3 consists of 14 residues. DNA of the CDR3: TGTGCCAGCAGTTTACGGGCCTACACCGGGGAGCTGTTTTTT. Translated, it gives CASSLRAYTGELFF.